This T cell receptor beta chain appears in the sequencing data of a study of OX40 agonist ivuxolimab in advanced cancers. The wider study: Recorded diagnoses for dose-escalation patients were hepatocellular carcinoma, melanoma, renal cell or head and neck cancer.

CDR3 size: 11 residues. CDR1 and CDR2 (germline): MNHNY, SVGAGI (reference sequence). V dropped 7 bases and J dropped 9 bases, with 10 bases sitting between them. The repertoire was sequenced with immunoSEQ multiplex PCR; TCRdb's copy has only in-frame clones and lacks some. The profile covers tens of thousands of clones, with 89% appearing a single time and 12% taken by the ten largest. On this clone itself: The antigen remains unidentified.

General study findings and limits: Relatively little clonal expansion, among the lowest observed, appeared in partial responders at 0.1-3.0 mg/kg. Among T cells, CD8+ cells averaged more expanded clones than CD4+ cells.

The sequence was obtained from an adult with an advanced solid tumor such as melanoma, head and neck, liver or kidney cancer. Material: CD4+ or CD8+ T cells sorted from blood, obtained in a trial of the OX40 agonist ivuxolimab. The chain has TRBV6-6 and TRBJ2-1; the D call may be TRBD1 or TRBD2 (5 bases each). The CDR3 region is CASMAGTEQFF. In DNA, the CDR3 is TGTGCCAGCATGGCCGGGACTGAGCAGTTCTTC.